This TCR beta chain was observed in a study of blood T cell repertoires in COVID-19. V was pared by 0 bases and J by 10 bases, with 3 bases of the junction left unmatched. Germline-derived CDR1 and CDR2 are SGDLS and YYNGEE. The CDR3 length is 12 residues. The protocol was immunoSEQ multiplex PCR, while the TCRdb copy is restricted to in-frame clones and leaves out a portion. The sample carries approximately 350,000 clones, 80% to 90% recorded once. The chain couples TRBV9 to TRBJ2-7, with 8 bases fitting TRBD2. This receptor was taken from a man aged 18 to 35 who had recovered from COVID-19. The specimen sequenced was PBMCs or T cells enriched from blood (not recorded which). CDR3 amino acids: CASSVGAGVQYF. The CDR3 DNA sequence: TGTGCCAGCAGCGTAGGAGCGGGAGTTCAGTACTTC. Together with reference TRBV9 and TRBJ2-7, the CDR3 gives the full variable domain: DSGVTQTPKHLITATGQRVTLRCSPRSGDLSVYWYQQSLDQGLQFLIQYYNGEERAKGNILERFSAQQFPDLHSELNLSSLELGDSALYFCASSVGAGVQYFGPGTRLTVT.